This T cell receptor beta chain originates from a study of monozygotic twins with inflammatory bowel disease. Whole-blood RNA isolation (total RNA) proceeded without T cell sorting. Study outcomes and limitations: Variability may have been added to patient repertoires by differing immunosuppressive treatments.

Germline V gene sequence: CDR1 SGHAT, CDR2 FQNNGV. This CDR3 is built from 15 residues. Comment on this clonotype: Its specificity is unknown.

TCRdb reprocessed the 5' RACE reads, with one entry per CDR3 protein and no DNA. This sample's table reports some 150,000 distinct CDR3 sequences. The V and J genes are TRBV11-2 and TRBJ2-2. This receptor was obtained from a human donor with ulcerative colitis or Crohn's disease, or a healthy co-twin of an affected twin (not recorded which). The specimen sequenced was blood. The CDR3 here is CASSLNSANTGELFF.